This T cell receptor beta chain comes out of a study of T cell repertoires in cytomegalovirus infection (dated by TCRdb to the late 2010s). Background for the entire study: Recently identified HLA-C-restricted CMV epitopes, whose presentation resists viral immunomodulation, were targeted by peptide stimulations together with well-studied HLA-B-restricted epitopes. Because public TCR beta signatures pointed to carriage of CMV infection together with the matching HLA type, the HLA type of each donor mattered for the analysis.

The treatment or condition tag for this specimen amounts to: in vitro stimulation with specific CMV peptide epitopes to enrich CMV-specific T cells. The investigation overall reported the following: The ex vivo response was dominated by HLA-C-restricted CMV-specific TCR beta clonotypes, which also provided the single most frequent clonotype in two of eight donors. In both this cohort and an independent cohort of approximately 350 donors, the cumulative frequency of public TCR beta family members distinguished carriers of CMV infection plus the relevant HLA type.

This clonotype appeared a few times. Its recognized antigen is unknown. Within one base of it there is no much larger clone, and no base qualities were kept. TCRdb shows the sequencer as Illumina HiSeq 1500. TCRdb reworked the public reads: Q25 trimming with fastp, MiXCR clone assembly, productive beta chains retained. Under each unique CDR3 protein, matching rows form one entry showing the most common genes and DNA. This sample gives 50,000 to 65,000 distinct CDR3 sequences in total; roughly 20% of them show up just once. Jointly, the top ten make up around 67% of the sample. Counted from cysteine to phenylalanine, this CDR3 has 16 amino acids. Only the CDR3 DNA is retained, 48 bases long and in frame from the first base. The germline V end is reduced by 5 bases and the J end by 4 bases; junction bases left unmatched: 11. The CDR1 and CDR2 encoded by the germline V gene (reference sequence) are MNHNY and SVGAGI.

The chain is made from TRBV6-6 and TRBJ1-5, and TRBD1 aligns with 7 junction nucleotides. The receptor comes from a human donor in good health (CMV status not recorded). Some clones in this sample may be carry-over from other donors' samples. The source material was CD8+ T cells from cultured PBMCs, sampled from culture after CMV antigen stimulation. This receptor has the CDR3 CASSAEQGFGNQPQHF. The DNA sequence is TGTGCCAGCAGTGCCGAACAGGGGTTCGGAAATCAGCCCCAGCATTTT.